The 27 T cell receptor beta chains below come from one sample, sequenced in a study of blood T cell repertoires in COVID-19. Libraries were prepared by immunoSEQ multiplex PCR; TCRdb keeps only in-frame clonotypes and omits some of them. Counted here are around 200,000 clones, around nine tenths occurring once; the ten biggest clones make up 6.2%. The sequencing sample was made of peripheral blood. These receptors all stem from a man aged 60-69 years who had recovered from COVID-19.

The gene calls are TRBV7-9 and TRBJ2-1; a possible D gene is TRBD2 (5 bases). V was shortened by 1 base and J by 6 bases, with 7 bases between the two germline ends. This CDR3 spans 13 amino acids. Per the germline V gene, CDR1 is SEHNR and CDR2 is FQNEAQ (reference sequence). The CDR3 DNA follows: TGTGCCAGCAGCTTAGTTCGGGGCAATGAGCAGTTCTTC. Amino acid sequence: CASSLVRGNEQFF.

The J gene is TRBJ2-7, the V gene TRBV7-9; D is perhaps TRBD1 (5 bases). Trimming left V 4 bases short and J 4 bases short, with 17 bases between. CDR1 is SEHNR, CDR2 FQNEAQ, per germline (reference sequence). The CDR3 consists of 15 residues. CDR3 bases: TGTGCCAGCAGCTCAGCTGCCGTGGGGCTTTACGAGCAGTACTTC. The encoded protein is CASSSAAVGLYEQYF. Filled out from reference TRBV7-9 and TRBJ2-7, the complete variable domain reads DTGVSQNPRHKITKRGQNVTFRCDPISEHNRLYWYRQTLGQGPEFLTYFQNEAQLEKSRLLSDRFSAERPKGSFSTLEIQRTEQGDSAMYLCASSSAAVGLYEQYFGPGTRLTVT.

This clone was seen only a few times. CDR3 DNA sequence: TGTGCCAGCAGCCGGCCCGGGGGGAATGAGCAGTTCTTC. Amino acid sequence: CASSRPGGNEQFF. This chain connects TRBV7-8 to TRBJ2-1; 7 nucleotides align to TRBD2. Trimming at V came to 5 bases and at J to 7 bases, leaving 5 bases not matched to a gene. This CDR3 has 13 residues. CDR1 SGHVS and CDR2 FQNEAQ come from the germline V gene.

The chain employs TRBV27 and TRBJ2-7, with 12 bases fitting TRBD1. With 5 bases clipped from V and 7 bases from J, the junction kept 12 bases outside the gene matches. Germline CDR1 MNHEY, CDR2 SMNVEV (reference sequence). The CDR3 length is 16 residues. CDR3: CASSRTPGQGAREQYF. CDR3 in DNA: TGTGCCAGCAGTCGGACACCGGGACAGGGGGCGCGGGAGCAGTACTTC.

This clone occurred once. The rearrangement uses TRBV7-6 and TRBJ2-1, with 10 bases lining up with TRBD2. CDR3 length: 17 amino acids. Germline CDR1 is SGHVS and CDR2 is FNYEAQ. J lost 2 bases, V lost 0 bases, and 4 bases had no gene match. The CDR3 region is CASSLAASGSPYNEQFF. The DNA for the CDR3 is TGTGCCAGCAGCTTAGCTGCTAGCGGGAGCCCCTACAATGAGCAGTTCTTC.

This chain connects TRBV3-1 (or the pseudogene TRBV3-2) to TRBJ2-1, with 9 bases lining up with TRBD2. V was clipped by 2 bases and J by 2 bases; unmatched bases: 4. Germline V gene sequence: CDR1 LGHDT, CDR2 YNNKEL (reference sequence). CDR3 length equals 16 residues. In DNA, the CDR3 is TGTGCCAGCAGCCAATCCCAGCGGGGGGCCTACAATGAGCAGTTCTTC. This encodes CASSQSQRGAYNEQFF.

The rearrangement joins TRBV24-1 to TRBJ2-1, with TRBD2 matching 8 bases. Germline values: CDR1 KGHDR, CDR2 SFDVKD. Trimming took 9 bases from V and 6 from J; bases not matched to a gene: 9. The CDR3 is 14 residues long. CDR3 DNA: TGTGCCACCCCTCCCGGGACTAGAACCAATGAGCAGTTCTTC. The encoded protein is CATPPGTRTNEQFF.

The DNA for the CDR3 is TGTGCCAGCAGCTCAACTAGCGCGAACACCGGGGAGCTGTTTTTT. It is translated as CASSSTSANTGELFF. The gene calls are TRBV7-2 and TRBJ2-2; TRBD2 matches at 7 bases. The CDR3 contains 15 residues. CDR1 and CDR2 (germline): SGHTA, FQGNSA. V shed 4 bases and J 0 bases; nucleotides not matched to a gene: 2.

This clone was picked up many times. The genes are TRBV7-6 and TRBJ1-5; possible D gene TRBD1, 5 bases. This CDR3 comprises 16 residues. Trimming shortened V by 1 base and J by 6 bases, and 16 bases separated the two germline ends. The germline CDR1 and CDR2 sequences are SGHVS and FNYEAQ. The CDR3 protein is CASSLGGREVPQPQHF. CDR3 DNA: TGTGCCAGCAGCTTAGGGGGCAGGGAGGTGCCTCAGCCCCAGCATTTT.

The chain carries TRBV2 and TRBJ2-1, with TRBD1 as a possible D gene (5 bases). CDR3 size: 12 residues. Per germline, CDR1 SNHLY and CDR2 FYNNEI. Deletions cut 2 bases from V and 9 bases from J, with 8 bases between. The CDR3 nucleotides are TGTGCCAGCAGTGAAAACAGGCGTGAGCAGTTCTTC. This sequence encodes CASSENRREQFF. The entire variable domain, with the rest obtained from reference TRBV2 and TRBJ2-1, is as follows: EPEVTQTPSHQVTQMGQEVILRCVPISNHLYFYWYRQILGQKVEFLVSFYNNEISEKSEIFDDQFSVERPDGSNFTLKIRSTKLEDSAMYFCASSENRREQFFGPGTRLTVL.

This clone was picked up many times. The J gene is TRBJ1-2, the V gene TRBV11-2; D possibly corresponds to TRBD1 (6 bases). The germline V gene encodes CDR1 SGHAT and CDR2 FQNNGV. V lost 5 bases to trimming and J lost 4 bases, with 17 bases between them. The CDR3 extends over 15 amino acids. This CDR3 is CASSRDTGKSYGYTF. CDR3 coding DNA: TGTGCCAGCAGCAGGGACACAGGGAAGAGCTATGGCTACACCTTC.

This CDR3 is CASSPQRTGPMNTEAFF. CDR3 in DNA: TGTGCCAGCTCACCTCAAAGGACAGGGCCGATGAACACTGAAGCTTTCTTT. This chain uses TRBV18 with TRBJ1-1; TRBD1 agrees at 8 bases. CDR3 length: 17 amino acids. CDR1 KGHSH and CDR2 LQKENI come from the germline V gene. The V segment lost 3 bases and the J segment 0 bases; nucleotides outside the gene matches: 9.

V gene TRBV5-4 combines with J gene TRBJ2-7, with TRBD2 identical over 8 bases. This CDR3 is 13 amino acids long. V gave up 5 bases and J gave up 6 bases; unmatched junction bases: 7. In germline, CDR1 is SGHNT, CDR2 YYREEE (reference sequence). This chain's CDR3 is CASRVTGTSEQYF. The DNA for the CDR3 is TGTGCCAGCAGGGTAACCGGGACTAGCGAGCAGTACTTC.

The chain links TRBV7-8 to TRBJ2-1; tentatively, D is TRBD2 (5 bases). There are 17 residues in the CDR3. V lost 1 base, J lost 0 bases, and 13 bases lay in between. Germline CDR1 and CDR2: SGHVS and FQNEAQ. The CDR3 loop reads CASSLVVRTSSYNEQFF. In DNA form, the CDR3 reads TGTGCCAGCAGCTTAGTTGTCAGAACTAGCTCCTACAATGAGCAGTTCTTC.

This rearrangement joins TRBV30 to TRBJ1-2; 8 bases align to TRBD1. With V trimmed by 3 bases and J by 8 bases, 8 bases remained unmatched. CDR3 size: 13 residues. CDR1 is GTSNPN and CDR2 is SVGIG in the germline V gene (reference sequence). In DNA form, the CDR3 reads TGTGCCTGGAGCGACAGGGGATGGAACGGCTACACCTTC. The encoded protein is CAWSDRGWNGYTF.

V gene TRBV3-1 (or the pseudogene TRBV3-2) combines with J gene TRBJ2-2; maybe TRBD1 (6 bases). Trimming pared 2 bases from V and 5 bases from J, leaving 9 bases between. The CDR3 is made up of 14 amino acids. Germline loops: CDR1 LGHDT, CDR2 YNNKEL (reference sequence). The CDR3 bases are TGTGCCAGCAGCCAATGGGGGCGAACCGGGGAGCTGTTTTTT. Its protein product is CASSQWGRTGELFF.

This clone showed up just once. V and J are TRBV7-7 and TRBJ2-5; tentatively, D is TRBD1 (6 bases). V lost 1 base and J lost 4, with 22 bases in between. CDR3 length: 18 amino acids. Germline lookup yields CDR1 SSHAT and CDR2 FNYEAQ (reference sequence). CDR3 protein: CASSLEVRSPRGTETQYF. CDR3 nucleotides: TGTGCCAGCAGCTTAGAGGTCCGTTCCCCGAGGGGGACAGAGACCCAGTACTTC.

J is TRBJ1-3 and V is TRBV9; the match to TRBD1 covers 7 bases. The V gene end was trimmed by 4 bases and the J gene end by 0 bases; junction bases not matched to a gene: 10. The germline gives CDR1 SGDLS, CDR2 YYNGEE. The CDR3 sequence is 17 residues long. CDR3 in DNA: TGTGCCAGCAGCCCCCGGGGACAGCTGCACTCTGGAAACACCATATATTTT. Residues: CASSPRGQLHSGNTIYF. The variable domain in full, with the rest retrieved from reference TRBV9 and TRBJ1-3, is DSGVTQTPKHLITATGQRVTLRCSPRSGDLSVYWYQQSLDQGLQFLIQYYNGEERAKGNILERFSAQQFPDLHSELNLSSLELGDSALYFCASSPRGQLHSGNTIYFGEGSWLTVV.

This rearrangement joins TRBV18 to TRBJ2-7, with D possibly matching TRBD2 (5 bases). Germline V gene data show CDR1 as KGHSH and CDR2 as LQKENI. This CDR3 is 15 amino acids long. Trimming removed 0 bases at V and 4 bases at J, with 13 bases between. The CDR3 protein is CASSPPIGVAYEQYF. In DNA form, the CDR3 reads TGTGCCAGCTCACCACCAATCGGGGTCGCTTACGAGCAGTACTTC.

This chain uses TRBV19 with TRBJ1-2; TRBD1 might be the D (6 bases). V was shortened by 9 bases and J by 10 bases, with 15 bases between the two germline ends. The CDR3 is 11 amino acids. The germline V gene encodes CDR1 LNHDA and CDR2 SQIVND (reference sequence). For the CDR3, the DNA is TGTGCCAGCGGGACACGGATTGACTACACCTTC. This translates into CASGTRIDYTF.

The rearrangement uses TRBV10-3 and TRBJ2-1; 14 nucleotides align to TRBD2. V lost 10 bases and J lost 3; bases outside the gene matches: 8. Germline V CDR1 and CDR2: ENHRY, SYGVKD. The CDR3 runs to 16 residues. The CDR3 nucleotides read TGTGCCAGTACAGGACTAGCGGGGGGACTCTACAATGAGCAGTTCTTC. Translating gives CASTGLAGGLYNEQFF.

The chain links TRBV6-2 or TRBV6-3 to TRBJ2-3; 7 positions agree with TRBD1. The CDR3 is 17 residues long. The ends lost 6 bases at V and 0 bases at J; junction bases unmatched: 12. The V gene's germline CDR1 is MNHEY and CDR2 SVGEGT. CDR3 DNA sequence: TGTGCCAGCAGCGTACAGGGGAGCCGTTATAGCACAGATACGCAGTATTTT. Translated, it gives CASSVQGSRYSTDTQYF.

In DNA form, the CDR3 reads TGTGCCAGCAGCTTTGGACAGAAGGCTAACTATGGCTACACCTTC. This translates into CASSFGQKANYGYTF. The gene calls are TRBV5-6 and TRBJ1-2, with a tentative D call TRBD1 (6 bases). Germline V lookup: CDR1 SGHDT, CDR2 YYEEEE. The CDR3 spans 15 residues. Trimming removed 2 bases at V and 0 bases at J, with 11 bases between.

The chain couples TRBV10-3 to TRBJ2-2, with 9 bases lining up with TRBD1. Trimming removed 6 bases from V and 2 bases from J; junction bases left unmatched: 4. CDR3 length: 15 amino acids. Germline V gene data show CDR1 as ENHRY and CDR2 as SYGVKD. The CDR3 sequence is CAIRGQGLNTGELFF. In DNA form, the CDR3 reads TGTGCCATCAGGGGACAGGGACTAAACACCGGGGAGCTGTTTTTT.

V is TRBV6-4 and J is TRBJ1-1; TRBD1 might be the D (6 bases). The V and J ends lost 4 bases and 1 base respectively, with 19 bases between them. Germline V CDR1 and CDR2: MRHNA, SNTAGT. There are 17 residues in the CDR3. The chain's CDR3 is CASSVSRGSVRNTEAFF. As DNA, the CDR3 is TGTGCCAGCAGTGTGAGTAGGGGGTCCGTCAGGAACACTGAAGCTTTCTTT.

This chain uses TRBV11-2 with TRBJ1-2; 7 bases map to TRBD1. The ends lost 4 bases at V and 3 bases at J; junction bases unmatched: 8. Germline V gene lookup returns CDR1 SGHAT and CDR2 FQNNGV. There are 15 residues in the CDR3. CDR3 DNA: TGTGCCAGCAGCTCCGAAGGGGGCGCTTACTATGGCTACACCTTC. Translated, it gives CASSSEGGAYYGYTF.

This chain uses TRBV3-1 (or the pseudogene TRBV3-2) with TRBJ2-1; maybe TRBD2 (5 bases). CDR1 and CDR2 from the germline V gene are LGHDT and YNNKEL (reference sequence). The CDR3 covers 13 residues. V dropped 2 bases and J dropped 6 bases, with 8 bases sitting between them. The CDR3: CASSQTTSNEQFF. The CDR3 DNA reads TGTGCCAGCAGCCAAACCACTAGCAATGAGCAGTTCTTC.